Included here is one T cell receptor beta chain sequence, with context. Its antigen is undetermined. Each CD8+ T cell subset was sorted in triplicate, around 300,000 cells each. CD45RO-CCR7+CD27+CD95- defined naive CD8+ T cells. All TRB cDNA libraries came from 5' RACE performed with UMI labels. TCRdb reprocessed the 5' RACE reads, with one entry per CDR3 protein and no DNA. The specimen's table records 150,000 to 180,000 distinct CDR3 sequences. This sample is drawn from a study of CXCR3-negative and CXCR3-positive naive CD8 T cells. The CDR3 loop spans 16 amino acids. Germline CDR1 is MNHEY and CDR2 is SMNVEV (reference sequence). Whole-study findings and limits: CXCR3-positive naive cells had TRB CDR3s that were more hydrophobic than CXCR3-negative naive cells had. Naive cells that were CXCR3-negative or CXCR3-positive used TRBV-TRBJ genes alike, while memory cells diverged.

The rearrangement uses TRBV27 and TRBJ2-1; TCRdb gives TRBD1 as the D gene, but with no DNA this cannot be confirmed. This TCR was sampled from a human donor in good health. Some clones in this sample may be carry-over from other donors' samples. Sequenced material: naive CXCR3+ CD8+ T cells from blood. Subset meaning: CD45RO-CCR7+CD27+CD95- naive CD8+ T cells expressing CXCR3 (TNR3+). CDR3 protein: CASSLQGIRSYNEQFF.